Listed here are 13 T cell receptor beta chains from one sample, sequenced in a study of technical replicates of blood from several donors. The assay was immunoSEQ multiplex PCR, and TCRdb's table has in-frame clones only and misses some. The table lists about 56,000 clones, nearly 95% of them singletons. Sequenced input: PBMCs. All receptors derive from a human donor in good health. Some clones in this sample may be carry-over from other donors' samples.

This chain uses TRBV7-9 with TRBJ1-1; D unresolved. Germline-derived CDR1 and CDR2 are SEHNR and FQNEAQ (reference sequence). The V end lost 1 base, the J end lost 1 base, and 4 bases lay between the germline ends. This CDR3 contains 13 residues. This CDR3 is CASSLGQNTEAFF. The CDR3 nucleotides read TGTGCCAGCAGCTTAGGGCAGAACACTGAAGCTTTCTTT.

CDR3 coding DNA: TGTGCCAGCAGCTCCCGGACACAACTCTACACCTTC. Translating gives CASSSRTQLYTF. This chain joins TRBV7-9 and TRBJ1-2; D may be TRBD1 (5 bases). The CDR3 contains 12 residues. V was cut by 4 bases and J by 10 bases, with 13 bases left in between. The germline V gene has CDR1 SEHNR and CDR2 FQNEAQ (reference sequence).

The rearrangement links TRBV7-2 to TRBJ1-1; D gene unclear. The CDR3 contains 11 residues. Between the trimmed V and J ends, which lost 4 bases and 10 bases, there was a span of 10 bases. Germline assignment: CDR1 SGHTA and CDR2 FQGNSA. The CDR3 here is CASSSQIAAFF. Here the CDR3 DNA reads TGTGCCAGCAGCTCACAGATCGCAGCTTTCTTT.

The CDR3 sequence: CASSLAGQTSYNEQFF. The CDR3 DNA reads TGTGCCAGCAGCTTAGCTGGACAGACCTCCTACAATGAGCAGTTCTTC. The chain couples TRBV7-6 to TRBJ2-1, with D perhaps matching TRBD1 (6 bases). Germline V gene lookup returns CDR1 SGHVS and CDR2 FNYEAQ. The ends were cut back, 0 bases at V and 0 bases at J, with 9 bases in the middle. The CDR3 is made up of 16 amino acids.

The rearrangement joins TRBV11-3 to TRBJ1-1; D remains ambiguous. The germline gives CDR1 SGHNT, CDR2 YENEEA. The germline V and J ends were trimmed by 4 bases and 5 bases, with 8 bases remaining between them. CDR3 length: 12 residues. CDR3 coding DNA: TGTGCCAGCAGCTCAGGTTCGACTGAAGCTTTCTTT. Protein sequence: CASSSGSTEAFF.

This rearrangement joins TRBV12-2 to TRBJ2-1; the table's D call of TRBD2 was not tested on the DNA. TRBV12-2 is a recognized pseudogene. The CDR3 extends over 17 amino acids. CDR3 sequence reads: CASRLGVRLAGGNEQFF. In DNA form, the CDR3 reads TGTGCAAGTCGCTTAGGGGTCCGACTAGCGGGAGGCAATGAGCAGTTCTTC.

The rearrangement uses TRBV13 and TRBJ2-3, with 8 bases matching TRBD2. This CDR3 is 17 amino acids long. Trimming cost V 1 base and J 3 bases; bases outside gene matches: 9. Germline CDR1 is PRHDT and CDR2 is FYEKMQ (reference sequence). The CDR3 coding sequence is TGTGCCAGCAGCTTAGTAACAGCGGGAGAGGTTACAGATACGCAGTATTTT. This gives the protein CASSLVTAGEVTDTQYF.

The chain is built from TRBV20-1 and TRBJ2-1; D unclear. The CDR3 contains 10 residues. Germline V gene sequence: CDR1 DFQATT, CDR2 SNEGSKA (reference sequence). Deletions cut 6 bases from V and 7 bases from J, with 7 bases between. DNA of the CDR3: TGCAGTGCATCTCGGAATGAGCAGTTCTTC. Translating gives CSASRNEQFF.

The chain couples TRBV13 to TRBJ2-5, with D tentatively TRBD1 (6 bases). V was clipped by 2 bases and J by 3 bases, with 10 bases between them. CDR3 length: 14 amino acids. CDR1 and CDR2 (germline): PRHDT, FYEKMQ (reference sequence). CDR3 protein: CASSLSRTEETQYF. For the CDR3, the DNA is TGTGCCAGCAGCTTAAGTAGGACAGAAGAGACCCAGTACTTC.

This clone was counted once. This chain connects TRBV2 to TRBJ2-7, with D tentatively TRBD1 (6 bases). CDR1 is SNHLY, CDR2 FYNNEI, per germline. V lost 8 bases and J lost 1, with 18 bases in between. CDR3 length: 15 residues. Here the CDR3 reads CASPKGRDISYEQYF. CDR3 sequence (DNA): TGTGCCAGCCCTAAGGGACGGGACATTTCCTACGAGCAGTACTTC.

The V gene is TRBV4-1, the J gene TRBJ2-3; TRBD2 is a possible D gene (6 bases). CDR1 and CDR2 from the germline V gene are MGHRA and YSYEKL. The length of the CDR3 is 15 residues. Trimming removed 1 base at V and 0 bases at J, with 8 bases between. CDR3 protein: CASSQVSGSTDTQYF. CDR3 bases: TGCGCCAGCAGCCAAGTTAGCGGCAGCACAGATACGCAGTATTTT.

This rearrangement joins TRBV20-1 to TRBJ2-3; D call uncertain. Per germline, CDR1 DFQATT and CDR2 SNEGSKA (reference sequence). The CDR3 contains 11 residues. Trimming pared 5 bases from V and 6 bases from J, leaving 9 bases between. This CDR3 is CSALYFDTQYF. CDR3 nucleotide sequence: TGCAGTGCTCTCTATTTCGATACGCAGTATTTT.

The chain uses TRBV4-1 and TRBJ1-1, with 10 bases lining up with TRBD1. Germline CDR1 MGHRA, CDR2 YSYEKL. This CDR3 is 18 amino acids long. After removal of 4 bases from V and 4 bases from J, the junction contained 15 bases not matched to a gene. The chain's CDR3 is CASSLETGGFLGRTEAFF. CDR3 nucleotide sequence: TGCGCCAGCAGCCTAGAGACAGGGGGCTTCCTAGGGCGCACTGAAGCTTTCTTT.